Listed below are T cell receptor beta chains from one sample, sequenced in a study of blood T cell repertoires in COVID-19. This table comes from immunoSEQ multiplex PCR, and its TCRdb copy is limited to in-frame clones, with some not included. The data show around 620,000 clones, approximately 90% seen once. Sequences were obtained from peripheral blood. Every receptor here comes from a woman aged 18-29 years with acute or convalescent COVID-19. The CDR3 runs from the conserved cysteine through the conserved F or W. A D gene is named only where the DNA matches it firmly. Expanded clones get a size class; other rows say once, few or many, or leave the size out.

>TRBD1|TRBJ1-2|-|TRBV3-1/TRBV3-2
CASSQDRTGPYGYTF
TGTGCCAGCAGCCAAGATCGGACAGGGCCCTATGGCTACACCTTC
>-|TRBJ2-7|-|TRBV21-1
CASSKGGGPYYEQYF
TGTGCCAGCAGCAAAGGGGGAGGACCCTACTACGAGCAGTACTTC
>-|TRBJ2-7|-|TRBV21-1
CASSKVGGDEASGEQYF
TGTGCCAGCAGCAAAGTGGGCGGGGATGAGGCTTCGGGCGAGCAGTACTTC
>-|TRBJ2-3|-|TRBV9
CASSAVAAGSTDTQYF
TGTGCCAGCAGCGCCGTTGCAGCGGGTAGCACAGATACGCAGTATTTT
>TRBD1|TRBJ2-3|once|TRBV14
CASSHRGRVTDTQYF
TGTGCCAGCAGCCACAGGGGGCGAGTCACAGATACGCAGTATTTT
>TRBD1|TRBJ1-1|-|TRBV11-2
CASSFDRDDGTEAFF
TGTGCCAGCAGCTTCGACAGGGACGATGGCACTGAAGCTTTCTTT
>-|TRBJ2-3|-|TRBV21-1
CASSKVGTSGGFKNSDTQYF
TGTGCCAGCAGCAAAGTGGGGACTAGCGGGGGGTTTAAGAATTCAGATACGCAGTATTTT
>TRBD1|TRBJ1-1|once|TRBV29-1
CSVAAGGTEAFF
TGCAGCGTTGCTGCAGGGGGCACTGAAGCTTTCTTT
>-|TRBJ1-2|-|TRBV6-5
CASIPGAGYGYTF
TGTGCCAGCATACCAGGTGCGGGCTATGGCTACACCTTC
>TRBD1|TRBJ2-7|-|TRBV6-6
CASSRFRDRGAYEQYF
TGTGCCAGCAGTCGATTCCGGGACAGGGGTGCCTACGAGCAGTACTTC
>-|TRBJ1-2|once|TRBV7-2
CASSRQSYGYTF
TGTGCCAGCAGCCGACAAAGCTATGGCTACACCTTC
>-|TRBJ1-5|-|TRBV10-3
CAISDSSNQPQHF
TGTGCCATCAGTGATAGTAGCAATCAGCCCCAGCATTTT
>-|TRBJ2-3|-|TRBV12-5
CASGLTLQGLGTDTQYF
TGTGCTAGTGGTTTGACCTTACAGGGCCTTGGCACAGATACGCAGTATTTT
>TRBD1|TRBJ1-2|-|TRBV24-1
CATSDGQEPSVYGYTF
TGTGCCACCAGTGATGGACAGGAACCAAGCGTTTATGGCTACACCTTC
>TRBD1|TRBJ1-2|once|TRBV30
CAWSPGDSQNYGYTF
TGTGCCTGGAGTCCTGGGGACAGCCAAAACTATGGCTACACCTTC
>TRBD1|TRBJ2-7|-|TRBV4-2
CASSARDRVPYEQYF
TGTGCCAGCAGCGCCCGGGACAGGGTCCCTTACGAGCAGTACTTC
>-|TRBJ1-2|once|TRBV6-2/TRBV6-3
CASSYSTETGGYTF
TGTGCCAGCAGTTACTCTACAGAGACGGGGGGCTACACCTTC
>TRBD1|TRBJ1-2|-|TRBV2
CASRPEVQGAGGYTF
TGTGCCAGCAGGCCCGAGGTCCAGGGGGCTGGGGGCTACACCTTC
>TRBD1|TRBJ1-5|-|TRBV15
CATSRTGGNQPQHF
TGTGCCACCAGCAGGACAGGGGGTAATCAGCCCCAGCATTTT
>-|TRBJ1-1|-|TRBV6-6
CASSRVVGQPKAFF
TGTGCCAGCAGCCGCGTAGTGGGGCAGCCCAAAGCTTTCTTT
>-|TRBJ1-3|-|TRBV4-3
CASSQNTEGNTIYF
TGCGCCAGCAGCCAAAATACGGAGGGAAACACCATATATTTT
>TRBD1|TRBJ1-2|-|TRBV5-1
CASSLTGTGGFGYGYTF
TGCGCCAGCAGCTTGACTGGGACAGGAGGTTTCGGCTATGGCTACACCTTC
>-|TRBJ1-6|-|TRBV15
CATQRDRFNSPLHF
TGTGCCACACAACGAGACAGATTCAATTCACCCCTCCACTTT
>-|TRBJ2-7|-|TRBV6-5
CASSYSPGSYEQYF
TGTGCCAGCAGTTACTCGCCAGGCTCCTACGAGCAGTACTTC
>-|TRBJ1-1|-|TRBV5-1
CASSYDSLNTEAFF
TGCGCCAGCAGCTATGACAGTTTGAACACTGAAGCTTTCTTT
>TRBD2|TRBJ2-7|-|TRBV7-3
CASSFASGGGYEQYF
TGTGCCAGCAGTTTCGCTAGCGGGGGAGGGTACGAGCAGTACTTC
>-|TRBJ1-1|-|TRBV20-1
CSASGEGNEAFF
TGCAGTGCTAGTGGGGAGGGGAATGAAGCTTTCTTT
>-|TRBJ1-2|-|TRBV4-1
CASSQVGGRGNGYTF
TGCGCCAGCAGCCAAGTCGGGGGGCGGGGGAATGGCTACACCTTC
>-|TRBJ2-2|-|TRBV5-1
CASSPRQGGTGELFF
TGCGCCAGCAGCCCCCGCCAGGGTGGCACCGGGGAGCTGTTTTTT
>-|TRBJ2-2|-|TRBV7-2
CASSPRGRRNTGELFF
TGTGCCAGCAGCCCAAGGGGCAGGCGGAACACCGGGGAGCTGTTTTTT
>TRBD1|TRBJ1-1|once|TRBV5-5
CASSPPGGPGAFF
TGTGCCAGCAGCCCTCCAGGGGGGCCCGGGGCTTTCTTT
>TRBD1|TRBJ1-1|-|TRBV5-5
CASSLEGGWTEAFF
TGTGCCAGCAGCTTGGAAGGGGGCTGGACTGAAGCTTTCTTT
>-|TRBJ1-2|few|TRBV7-3
CASSLTGRQGWGYTF
TGTGCCAGCAGCTTAACAGGTCGCCAGGGTTGGGGCTACACCTTC
>-|TRBJ1-5|-|TRBV4-2
CASSHDRNQPQHF
TGTGCCAGCAGCCACGACAGGAATCAGCCCCAGCATTTT
>-|TRBJ2-1|-|TRBV27
CASSLSTPSYNEQFF
TGTGCCAGCAGTTTATCAACACCCTCCTACAATGAGCAGTTCTTC
>TRBD1|TRBJ1-4|-|TRBV9
CASSGGQGGEKLFF
TGTGCCAGCAGCGGGGGACAGGGTGGTGAAAAACTGTTTTTT
>-|TRBJ1-1|-|TRBV5-1
CASSLESPPSRAFF
TGCGCCAGCAGCTTGGAAAGTCCGCCGTCTAGAGCTTTCTTT
>-|TRBJ2-3|-|TRBV11-3
CASSSGTDTQYF
TGTGCCAGCAGTTCTGGCACAGATACGCAGTATTTT
>-|TRBJ2-2|-|TRBV21-1
CASPEEGRKVPGELFF
TGTGCCAGCCCCGAGGAGGGGCGAAAGGTCCCCGGGGAGCTGTTTTTT
>-|TRBJ1-3|-|TRBV15
CATSSGGTGNTIYF
TGTGCCACCAGCAGCGGAGGGACTGGAAACACCATATATTTT
>-|TRBJ1-5|few|TRBV19
CASNPEGASNQPQHF
TGTGCCAGTAATCCGGAGGGCGCGAGCAATCAGCCCCAGCATTTT
>-|TRBJ2-1|-|TRBV27
CASSFKGWGNEQFF
TGTGCCAGCAGTTTCAAGGGGTGGGGAAATGAGCAGTTCTTC
>TRBD1|TRBJ2-3|-|TRBV10-3
CAISPQGRDTQYF
TGTGCCATCTCCCCACAGGGGAGAGATACGCAGTATTTT
>TRBD1|TRBJ2-7|-|TRBV7-9
CASGGQGSSYEQYF
TGTGCCAGCGGCGGACAGGGGTCATCCTACGAGCAGTACTTC
>TRBD1|TRBJ1-5|-|TRBV4-1
CASGQAQPNQPQHF
TGCGCCAGCGGACAGGCCCAACCTAATCAGCCCCAGCATTTT
>TRBD1|TRBJ2-1|once|TRBV7-3
CASSLTPGGNEQFF
TGTGCCAGCAGCTTAACTCCAGGGGGCAATGAGCAGTTCTTC
>-|TRBJ2-4|-|TRBV23-1
CASSQSTGTHAKNIQYF
TGCGCCAGCAGTCAATCAACCGGGACACACGCCAAAAACATTCAGTACTTC
>TRBD1|TRBJ1-3|-|TRBV20-1
CSASGQGVSGNTIYF
TGCAGTGCTAGTGGACAGGGGGTTTCTGGAAACACCATATATTTT
>-|TRBJ1-5|-|TRBV7-2
CASSLAPGGNQPQHF
TGTGCCAGCAGCTTAGCCCCCGGGGGCAATCAGCCCCAGCATTTT
>TRBD1|TRBJ2-7|few|TRBV18
CASSPPGTGVLDEQYF
TGTGCCAGCTCACCACCCGGGACAGGGGTCCTTGACGAGCAGTACTTC
>-|TRBJ1-6|few|TRBV30
CAWLDMTYNSPLHF
TGTGCCTGGTTGGACATGACCTATAATTCACCCCTCCACTTT